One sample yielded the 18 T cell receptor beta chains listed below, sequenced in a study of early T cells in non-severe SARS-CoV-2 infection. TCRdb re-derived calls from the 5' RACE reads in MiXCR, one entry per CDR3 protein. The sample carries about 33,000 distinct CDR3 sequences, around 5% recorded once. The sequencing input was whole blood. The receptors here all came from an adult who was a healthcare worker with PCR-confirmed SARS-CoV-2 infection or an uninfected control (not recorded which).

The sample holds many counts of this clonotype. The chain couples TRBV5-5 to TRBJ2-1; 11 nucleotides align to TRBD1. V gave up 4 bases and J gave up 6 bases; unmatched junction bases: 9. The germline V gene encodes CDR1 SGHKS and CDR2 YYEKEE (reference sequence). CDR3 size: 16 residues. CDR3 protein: CASSTHGTGGGNEQFF. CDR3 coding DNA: TGTGCCAGCAGCACCCACGGGACAGGGGGAGGCAATGAGCAGTTCTTC.

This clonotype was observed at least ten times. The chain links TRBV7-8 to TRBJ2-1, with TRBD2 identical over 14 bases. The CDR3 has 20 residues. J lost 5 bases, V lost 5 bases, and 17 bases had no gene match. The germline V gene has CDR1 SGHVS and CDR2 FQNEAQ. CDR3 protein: CASSRQPSGTSGSGNNEQFF. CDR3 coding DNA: TGTGCCAGCAGCCGACAACCTTCCGGGACTAGCGGGAGTGGTAACAATGAGCAGTTCTTC.

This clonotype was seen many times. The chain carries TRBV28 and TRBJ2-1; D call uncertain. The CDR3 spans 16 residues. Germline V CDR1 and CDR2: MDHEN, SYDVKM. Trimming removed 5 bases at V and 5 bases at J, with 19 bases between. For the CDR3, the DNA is TGTGCCAGCAGTACCGGTGGCGGCCCTCAGGACAATGAGCAGTTCTTC. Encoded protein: CASSTGGGPQDNEQFF.

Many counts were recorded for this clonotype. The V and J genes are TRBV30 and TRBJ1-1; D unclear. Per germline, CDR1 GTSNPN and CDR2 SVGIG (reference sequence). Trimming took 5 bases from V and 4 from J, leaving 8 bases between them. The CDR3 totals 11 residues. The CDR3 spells CAWRTATEAFF. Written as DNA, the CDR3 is TGTGCCTGGCGGACGGCCACTGAAGCTTTCTTT.

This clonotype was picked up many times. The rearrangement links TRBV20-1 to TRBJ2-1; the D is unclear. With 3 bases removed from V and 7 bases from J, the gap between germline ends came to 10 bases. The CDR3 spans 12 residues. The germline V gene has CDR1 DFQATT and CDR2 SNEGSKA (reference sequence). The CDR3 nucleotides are TGCAGTGCTAGGCGGTACGGGAATGAGCAGTTCTTC. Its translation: CSARRYGNEQFF.

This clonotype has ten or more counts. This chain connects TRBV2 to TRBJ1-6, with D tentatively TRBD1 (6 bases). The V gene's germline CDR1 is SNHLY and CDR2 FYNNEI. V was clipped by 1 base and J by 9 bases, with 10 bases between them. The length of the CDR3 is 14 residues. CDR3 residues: CASSEDRELSPLHF. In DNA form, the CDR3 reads TGTGCCAGCAGTGAAGACAGGGAACTTTCACCCCTCCACTTT.

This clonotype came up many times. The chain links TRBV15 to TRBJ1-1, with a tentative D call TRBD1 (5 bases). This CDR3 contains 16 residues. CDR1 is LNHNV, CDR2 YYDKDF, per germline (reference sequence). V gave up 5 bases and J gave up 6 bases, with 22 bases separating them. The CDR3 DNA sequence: TGTGCCACCAGCGGACGGCGGCGGGGGACGTTCGCTGAAGCTTTCTTT. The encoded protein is CATSGRRRGTFAEAFF.

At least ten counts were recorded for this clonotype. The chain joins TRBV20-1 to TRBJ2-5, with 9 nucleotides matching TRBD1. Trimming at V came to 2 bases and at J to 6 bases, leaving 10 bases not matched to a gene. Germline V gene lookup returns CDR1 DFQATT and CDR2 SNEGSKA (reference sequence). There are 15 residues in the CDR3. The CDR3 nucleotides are TGCAGTGCTAGACCGCCGGGACAGGGTAGGAAGACCCAGTACTTC. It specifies CSARPPGQGRKTQYF.

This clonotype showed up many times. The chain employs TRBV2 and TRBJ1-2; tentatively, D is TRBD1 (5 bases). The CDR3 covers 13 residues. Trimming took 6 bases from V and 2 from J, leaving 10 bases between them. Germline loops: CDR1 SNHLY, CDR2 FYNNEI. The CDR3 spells CASRPDRNYGYTF. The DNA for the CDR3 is TGTGCCAGCAGACCCGACAGAAACTATGGCTACACCTTC.

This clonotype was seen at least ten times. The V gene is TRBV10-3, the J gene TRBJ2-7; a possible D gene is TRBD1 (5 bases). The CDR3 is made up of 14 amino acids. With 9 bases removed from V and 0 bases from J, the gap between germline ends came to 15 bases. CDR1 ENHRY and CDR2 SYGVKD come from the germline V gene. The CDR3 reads CAIRGQESSYEQYF. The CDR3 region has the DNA TGTGCCATTAGGGGTCAGGAGAGCTCCTACGAGCAGTACTTC.

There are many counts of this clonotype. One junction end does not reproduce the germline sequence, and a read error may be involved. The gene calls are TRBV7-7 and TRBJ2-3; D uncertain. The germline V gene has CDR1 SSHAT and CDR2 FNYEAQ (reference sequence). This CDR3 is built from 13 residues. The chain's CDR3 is CASSLDVKDTQYF. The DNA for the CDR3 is TGTGCTAGCAGCTTAGATGTTAAAGATACGCAGTATTTT.

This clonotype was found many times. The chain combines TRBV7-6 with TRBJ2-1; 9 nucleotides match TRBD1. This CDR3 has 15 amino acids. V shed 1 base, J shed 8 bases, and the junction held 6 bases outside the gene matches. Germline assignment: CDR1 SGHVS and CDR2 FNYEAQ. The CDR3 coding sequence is TGTGCCAGCAGCTTAGGGGCGGGACAGGGAGATGAGCAGTTCTTC. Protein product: CASSLGAGQGDEQFF. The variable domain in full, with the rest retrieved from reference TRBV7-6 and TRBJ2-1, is GAGVSQSPRYKVTKRGQDVALRCDPISGHVSLYWYRQALGQGPEFLTYFNYEAQQDKSGLPNDRFSAERPEGSISTLTIQRTEQRDSAMYRCASSLGAGQGDEQFFGPGTRLTVL.

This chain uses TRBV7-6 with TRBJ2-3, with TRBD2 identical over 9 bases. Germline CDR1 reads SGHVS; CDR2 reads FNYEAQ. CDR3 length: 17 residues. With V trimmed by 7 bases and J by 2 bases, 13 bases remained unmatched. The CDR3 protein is CASKSMAGGLTTDTQYF. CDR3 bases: TGTGCCAGCAAATCGATGGCGGGAGGGCTCACCACAGATACGCAGTATTTT. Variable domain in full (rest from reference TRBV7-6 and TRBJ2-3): GAGVSQSPRYKVTKRGQDVALRCDPISGHVSLYWYRQALGQGPEFLTYFNYEAQQDKSGLPNDRFSAERPEGSISTLTIQRTEQRDSAMYRCASKSMAGGLTTDTQYFGPGTRLTVL.

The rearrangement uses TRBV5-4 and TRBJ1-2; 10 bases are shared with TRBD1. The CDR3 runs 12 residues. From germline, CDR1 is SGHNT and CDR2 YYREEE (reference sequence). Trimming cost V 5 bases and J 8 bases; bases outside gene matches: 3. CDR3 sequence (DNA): TGTGCCAGCAGGGGGACAGGGGACGGCTACACCTTC. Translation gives CASRGTGDGYTF.

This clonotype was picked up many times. In DNA form, the CDR3 reads TGTGCCAGCAGCGTAGCTCCTAGCGAAACCTACGAGCAGTACTTC. It is translated as CASSVAPSETYEQYF. The chain has TRBV9 and TRBJ2-7; tentatively, D is TRBD2 (6 bases). Per germline, CDR1 SGDLS and CDR2 YYNGEE. The length of the CDR3 is 15 residues. Trimming removed 0 bases from V and 2 bases from J, with 12 bases in between. Together with reference TRBV9 and TRBJ2-7, the CDR3 gives the full variable domain: DSGVTQTPKHLITATGQRVTLRCSPRSGDLSVYWYQQSLDQGLQFLIQYYNGEERAKGNILERFSAQQFPDLHSELNLSSLELGDSALYFCASSVAPSETYEQYFGPGTRLTVT.

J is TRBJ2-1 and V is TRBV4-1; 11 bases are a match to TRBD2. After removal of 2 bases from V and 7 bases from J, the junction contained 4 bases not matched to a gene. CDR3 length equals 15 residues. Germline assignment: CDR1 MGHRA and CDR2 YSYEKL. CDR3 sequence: CASSQWTSGPNEQFF. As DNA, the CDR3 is TGCGCCAGCAGCCAATGGACTAGCGGGCCGAATGAGCAGTTCTTC.

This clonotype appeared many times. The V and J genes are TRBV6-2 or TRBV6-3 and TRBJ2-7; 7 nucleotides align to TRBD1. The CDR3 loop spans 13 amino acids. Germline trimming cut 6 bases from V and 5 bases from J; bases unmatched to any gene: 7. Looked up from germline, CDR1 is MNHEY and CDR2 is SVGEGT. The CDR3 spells CASREAQGDEQYF. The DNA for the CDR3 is TGTGCCAGCAGAGAGGCCCAGGGGGACGAGCAGTACTTC.

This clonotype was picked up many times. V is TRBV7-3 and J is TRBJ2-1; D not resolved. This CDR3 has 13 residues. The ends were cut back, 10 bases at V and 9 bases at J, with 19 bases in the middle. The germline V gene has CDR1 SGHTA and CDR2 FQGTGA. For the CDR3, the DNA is TGTGCCACCCATCGCCTAGAATGTTGTGAGCAGTTCTTC. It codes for CATHRLECCEQFF.